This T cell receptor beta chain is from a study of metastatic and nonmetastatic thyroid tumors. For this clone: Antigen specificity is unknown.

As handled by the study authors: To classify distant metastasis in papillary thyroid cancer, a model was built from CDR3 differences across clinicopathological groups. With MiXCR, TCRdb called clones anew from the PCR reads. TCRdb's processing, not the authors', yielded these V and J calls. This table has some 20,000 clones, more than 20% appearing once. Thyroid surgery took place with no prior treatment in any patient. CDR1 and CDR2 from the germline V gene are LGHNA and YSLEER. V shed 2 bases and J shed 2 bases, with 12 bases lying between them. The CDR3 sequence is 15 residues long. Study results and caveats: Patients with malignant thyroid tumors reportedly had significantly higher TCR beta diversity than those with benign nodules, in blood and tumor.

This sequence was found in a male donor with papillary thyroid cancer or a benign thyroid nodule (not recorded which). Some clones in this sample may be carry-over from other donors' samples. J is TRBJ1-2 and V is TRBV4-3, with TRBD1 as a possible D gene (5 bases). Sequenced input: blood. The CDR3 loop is CASSQSGQSNYGYTF. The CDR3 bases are TGCGCCAGCAGCCAATCAGGGCAGTCAAACTATGGCTACACCTTC.